This T cell receptor (beta chain) was identified during a study of T cells expressing NK-cell markers. Study information: All TCR beta repertoires analysed originated from sorted CD3+CD56+NKG2C+, CD3+CD56+NKG2C- and CD3+CD56-NKG2C+ T cells. Sequenced donors, eight in total, included seven who were HCMV-seropositive and one who was seronegative. Findings and limits, study-wide: HCMV specificity of the expanded NKG2C+ T cell clones stayed unclear. These clonotypes additionally ranked first within the CD3+CD56-NKG2C+ fraction of a few donors.

TCRdb processed the 5' RACE reads again and assigns one entry to each CDR3 protein, with no DNA. The specimen's table records about 260,000 distinct CDR3 sequences. With regard to this clonotype: Its cognate antigen is unknown.

The germline gives CDR1 DFQATT, CDR2 SNEGSKA (reference sequence). CDR3 length: 16 amino acids. The sequencing sample was made of blood T cells: a sorted CD56 or NKG2C T cell subset, CD4+ or CD8+ T cells, or bulk PBMC T cells (not recorded which). This chain uses TRBV20-1 with TRBJ1-2; the D call from TCRdb, TRBD1, cannot be confirmed without DNA. The clonotype originates from a woman aged 18 to 75 in good health. CDR3 residues: CSASFSPGTEGDGYTF.